The TCR beta chain under discussion was sequenced for a study of cytomegalovirus exposure and HLA in healthy donors. Vbeta (60) and Jbeta (13) primers were used in the PCR. Generated by immunoSEQ multiplex PCR, the TCRdb table keeps only in-frame clones and is missing some. The sample yields approximately 180,000 clones, 84% seen once. Though probably carrying unrecorded immune exposures, donors were nominally healthy at sampling. Whole-study results and caveats: The investigators catalogued 150 or so TCR beta chains as cytomegalovirus-associated. One cluster of highly shared sequence variants probably arose as a sequencing artifact.

The CDR3 sequence is 11 residues long. Deletions cut 5 bases from V and 8 bases from J, with 9 bases between. Germline CDR1 is DFQATT and CDR2 is SNEGSKA (reference sequence). Notes on this clone: Its target is unknown.

Sequenced material: PBMCs. V is TRBV20-1 and J is TRBJ2-2, with D hard to call. The origin of this receptor is a man aged 18 to 30 in good health and CMV-seronegative. Written as DNA, the CDR3 is TGCAGTGCTGCGATCCGGGGGGAGCTGTTTTTT. The encoded protein is CSAAIRGELFF.